This TCR beta chain was profiled in a study of blood T cell repertoires in COVID-19. The protocol was immunoSEQ multiplex PCR, while the TCRdb copy is restricted to in-frame clones and leaves out a portion. The table shows around 300,000 clones, with approximately 90% occurring only once. Trimming shortened V by 4 bases and J by 1 base, and 5 bases separated the two germline ends. The CDR3 has 12 residues. Germline loops: CDR1 LGHDT, CDR2 YNNKEL (reference sequence). The clonotype originates from a woman in her forties or fifties with COVID-19, enrolled during active disease. The specimen sequenced was peripheral blood. This chain links TRBV3-1 (or the pseudogene TRBV3-2) with TRBJ2-7; no clear D. The DNA of the CDR3 is TGTGCCAGCAGCCGTACTTCCTACGAGCAGTACTTC. Protein sequence: CASSRTSYEQYF.